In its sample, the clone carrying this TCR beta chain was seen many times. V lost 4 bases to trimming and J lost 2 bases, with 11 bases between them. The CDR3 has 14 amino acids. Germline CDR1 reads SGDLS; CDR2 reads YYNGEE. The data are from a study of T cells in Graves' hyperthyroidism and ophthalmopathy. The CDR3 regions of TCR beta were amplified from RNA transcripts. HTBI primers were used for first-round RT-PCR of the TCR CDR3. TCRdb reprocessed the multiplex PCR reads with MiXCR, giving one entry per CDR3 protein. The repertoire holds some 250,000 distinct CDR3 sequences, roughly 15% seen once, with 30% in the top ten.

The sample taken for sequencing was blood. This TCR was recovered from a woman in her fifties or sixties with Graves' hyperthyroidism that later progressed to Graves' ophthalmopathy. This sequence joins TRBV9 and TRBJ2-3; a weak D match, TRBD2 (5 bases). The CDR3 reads CASSPSRSTDTQYF. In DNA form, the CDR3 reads TGTGCCAGCAGCCCTAGCCGGTCCACAGATACGCAGTATTTT.